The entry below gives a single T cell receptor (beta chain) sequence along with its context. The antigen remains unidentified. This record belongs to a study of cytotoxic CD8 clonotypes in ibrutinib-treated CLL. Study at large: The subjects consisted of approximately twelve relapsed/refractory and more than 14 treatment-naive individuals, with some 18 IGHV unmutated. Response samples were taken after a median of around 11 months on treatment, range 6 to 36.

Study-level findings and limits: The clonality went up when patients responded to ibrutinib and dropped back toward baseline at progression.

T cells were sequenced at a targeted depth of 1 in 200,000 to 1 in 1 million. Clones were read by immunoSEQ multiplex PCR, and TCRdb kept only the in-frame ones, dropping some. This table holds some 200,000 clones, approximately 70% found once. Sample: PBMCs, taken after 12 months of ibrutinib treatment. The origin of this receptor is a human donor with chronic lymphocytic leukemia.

The CDR3 loop reads CASSRSFLNRSGNTIYF. The CDR3 DNA sequence: TGTGCCAGCAGTCGCTCATTCCTAAACCGGTCTGGAAACACCATATATTTT. The chain joins TRBV2 to TRBJ1-3; no definite D call. The germline gives CDR1 SNHLY, CDR2 FYNNEI. The V end was cut by 5 bases, the J end by 1 base, with 18 bases between. This CDR3 comprises 17 residues.